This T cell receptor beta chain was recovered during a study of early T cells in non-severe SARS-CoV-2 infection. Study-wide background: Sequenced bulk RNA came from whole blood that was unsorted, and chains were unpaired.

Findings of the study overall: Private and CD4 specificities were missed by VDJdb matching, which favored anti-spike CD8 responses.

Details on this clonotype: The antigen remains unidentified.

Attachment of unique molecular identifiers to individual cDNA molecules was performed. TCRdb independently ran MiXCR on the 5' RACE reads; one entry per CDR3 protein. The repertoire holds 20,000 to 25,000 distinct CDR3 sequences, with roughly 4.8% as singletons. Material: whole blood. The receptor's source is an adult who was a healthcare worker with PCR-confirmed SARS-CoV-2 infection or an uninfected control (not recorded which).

This chain's CDR3 is CASSLNQGNTEAFF. The CDR3 DNA reads TGTGCCAGCAGTCTAAATCAGGGGAACACTGAAGCTTTCTTT. V gene TRBV27 combines with J gene TRBJ1-1; a weak D match, TRBD1 (5 bases). Germline V gene data show CDR1 as MNHEY and CDR2 as SMNVEV (reference sequence). The CDR3 is 14 residues long. The ends were cut back, 5 bases at V and 1 base at J, with 11 bases in the middle.